This T cell receptor (beta chain) is drawn from a study of beta chain features in type 1 diabetes. Study information: Patients shared similar age, gender and cell yields with healthy donors. Whole-study results and caveats: There were fewer insertions and more deletions at the VDJ junctions of type 1 diabetes patients. All four CD4+ subsets from Type 1 diabetes patients carried moderately but significantly shorter TCRB CDR3s.

Isolated RNA was reverse transcribed in full, so expressed TCRB transcripts were sequenced. For naive, central memory and regulatory T cell samples, reads averaged around 3.6 million. Repertoires were generated with immunoSEQ multiplex PCR, while TCRdb's copy carries only in-frame clones and drops some. Of around 41,000 clones in the sample, approximately 60% were seen once. V lost 5 bases, J lost 3 bases, and 4 bases stayed unmatched. The germline V gene has CDR1 LGHNT and CDR2 FRNRAP. The CDR3 is made up of 15 amino acids. By share of the sample, this clone is medium-sized. Its antigen remains unidentified.

Sequenced: Tregs from blood. The V gene is TRBV12-5, the J gene TRBJ2-2, with 9 positions matching TRBD1. This receptor was taken from a man aged 25 to 45 with type 1 diabetes. Some clones in this sample may be carry-over from other donors' samples. Here the CDR3 DNA reads TGTGCTAGTGGTACGGGACAGGGAGACACCGGGGAGCTGTTTTTT. Amino acids: CASGTGQGDTGELFF.